The T cell receptor beta chain described here comes from a study of monozygotic twins with inflammatory bowel disease. Study-level findings and limits: On the inverse Simpson index, IBD patients scored lower for TCRbeta diversity than healthy co-twins. Relative clonotype sharing with others was diminished in IBD patients versus healthy twins, particularly with disease activity.

The UMIs contained a 6-nucleotide sample barcode. They were added by template switching during cDNA synthesis. Following a re-call of the 5' RACE reads, TCRdb has one entry per CDR3 protein and lacks DNA. This repertoire includes around 210,000 distinct CDR3 sequences. Per donor, under 3 ml of blood was collected and frozen. Worth noting for this clonotype: Its antigen is unidentified.

Germline V gene data show CDR1 as ENHRY and CDR2 as SYGVKD. The CDR3 runs 15 residues. Sequenced sample: blood. The chain is built from TRBV10-3 and TRBJ2-1. The TCR was taken from a human donor with ulcerative colitis or Crohn's disease, or a healthy co-twin of an affected twin (not recorded which). The CDR3: CAISERGSSYNEQFF.